This T cell receptor beta chain was observed in a study of early T cells in non-severe SARS-CoV-2 infection. Whole-study context: RNA in bulk from unsorted whole blood was sequenced, and chains were unpaired. Study-wide results and caveats: VDJdb-based annotation leaned toward anti-spike CD8 responses and missed private and CD4 specificities.

Individual cDNA molecules received unique molecular identifiers during library preparation. TCRdb reprocessed the 5' RACE reads via MiXCR and lists one record per CDR3 protein. This table holds around 60,000 distinct CDR3 sequences, roughly 12% found once. This clonotype was seen repeatedly, ten times or more. Antigen: not known. Germline V gene sequence: CDR1 SGHTA, CDR2 FQGNSA. V was pared by 8 bases and J by 2 bases, with 12 bases of the junction left unmatched. CDR3 length equals 16 residues. J is TRBJ2-5 and V is TRBV7-2, with 9 positions matching TRBD2. Material for sequencing was whole blood. The sequence derives from an adult who was a healthcare worker with PCR-confirmed SARS-CoV-2 infection or an uninfected control (not recorded which). CDR3 bases: TGTGCCAGCGGAAGCGGGGCTAGCGGGAATCAAGAGACCCAGTACTTC. Protein sequence: CASGSGASGNQETQYF.